This T cell receptor beta chain was captured by sequencing in a study of blood T cell repertoires in COVID-19. On the study more broadly: Samples of COVID-19 (acute and convalescent) were obtained from the United States, Italy and Spain. PBMCs, B-cell-depleted T cells, or T cells were the source of the cDNA or gDNA that made up the material.

Clones were sequenced by immunoSEQ multiplex PCR, and TCRdb holds only the in-frame ones, with some missing. The sample yields about 460,000 clones, roughly nine tenths seen once. Living in about two dozen US areas, the participants were between 18 and 89 years of age. Clinical histories supplied by participants themselves formed the basis of cohort assignment. Germline V CDR1 and CDR2: GTSNPN, SVGIG (reference sequence). The CDR3 covers 14 residues. The junction had 6 bases not matched to a gene; V was cut back by 3 bases and J by 7 bases. V is TRBV30 and J is TRBJ2-1; 10 bases map to TRBD1. The sequence was collected from a woman between 55 and 75 years old who had recovered from COVID-19. Sequencing was performed on PBMCs or T cells enriched from blood (not recorded which). CDR3 sequence: CAWSGGTGANEQFF. In nucleotides, the CDR3 is TGTGCCTGGAGCGGCGGGACAGGGGCTAATGAGCAGTTCTTC.